This T cell receptor (beta chain) was found in a study of T-cell reconstitution after alpha-beta-depleted transplantation in children. Preparation of the TCRbeta library involved a method that used unique molecular identifiers. TCRdb passed the PCR reads through MiXCR, listing each CDR3 protein once. The sample contains about 980,000 distinct CDR3 sequences, roughly 31% of which appear only once. The CDR3 extends over 14 amino acids. V shed 6 bases and J shed 6 bases, with 12 bases lying between them. This clonotype was observed a handful of times. The antigen is not known. Study-level results: Some patients owed their high day-60 TCRbeta diversity to surviving recipient T cells and thymic progenitors. Fresh T-cell production supplied most of the T-cell counts and diversity seen one year after transplant. Alpha-beta T cells present about two months after transplant were reported to originate from several hundred expanded graft clones.

This TCR came from a boy under two years old who had a stem cell transplant for SCID, so the T cells may come from the graft donor. The gene calls are TRBV12-3 or TRBV12-4 and TRBJ2-6; D uncertain. The sample in question was PBMCs, mostly from graft donor cells, obtained 360 days after TCRalphabeta/CD19-depleted stem cell transplant. CDR3 sequence: CASRRSTLANVLTF. CDR3 coding DNA: TGTGCCAGCAGACGAAGCACCCTGGCCAACGTCCTGACTTTC.